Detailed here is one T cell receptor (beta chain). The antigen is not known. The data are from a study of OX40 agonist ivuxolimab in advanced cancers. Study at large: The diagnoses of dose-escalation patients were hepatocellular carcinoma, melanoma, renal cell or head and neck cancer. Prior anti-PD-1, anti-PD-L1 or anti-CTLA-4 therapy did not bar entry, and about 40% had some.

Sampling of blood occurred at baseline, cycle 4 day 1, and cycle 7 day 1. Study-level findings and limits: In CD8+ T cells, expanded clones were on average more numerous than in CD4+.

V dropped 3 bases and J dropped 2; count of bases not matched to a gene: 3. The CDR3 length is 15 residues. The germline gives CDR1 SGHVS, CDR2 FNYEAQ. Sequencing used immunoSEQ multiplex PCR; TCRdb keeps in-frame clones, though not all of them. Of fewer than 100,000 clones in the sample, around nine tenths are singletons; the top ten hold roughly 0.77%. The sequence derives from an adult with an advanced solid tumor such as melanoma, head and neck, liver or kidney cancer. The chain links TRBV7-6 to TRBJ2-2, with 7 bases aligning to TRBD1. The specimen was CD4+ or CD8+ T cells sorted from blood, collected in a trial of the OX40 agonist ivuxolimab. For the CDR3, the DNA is TGTGCCAGCAGCTTGGGACAGATCAACACCGGGGAGCTGTTTTTT. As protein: CASSLGQINTGELFF.